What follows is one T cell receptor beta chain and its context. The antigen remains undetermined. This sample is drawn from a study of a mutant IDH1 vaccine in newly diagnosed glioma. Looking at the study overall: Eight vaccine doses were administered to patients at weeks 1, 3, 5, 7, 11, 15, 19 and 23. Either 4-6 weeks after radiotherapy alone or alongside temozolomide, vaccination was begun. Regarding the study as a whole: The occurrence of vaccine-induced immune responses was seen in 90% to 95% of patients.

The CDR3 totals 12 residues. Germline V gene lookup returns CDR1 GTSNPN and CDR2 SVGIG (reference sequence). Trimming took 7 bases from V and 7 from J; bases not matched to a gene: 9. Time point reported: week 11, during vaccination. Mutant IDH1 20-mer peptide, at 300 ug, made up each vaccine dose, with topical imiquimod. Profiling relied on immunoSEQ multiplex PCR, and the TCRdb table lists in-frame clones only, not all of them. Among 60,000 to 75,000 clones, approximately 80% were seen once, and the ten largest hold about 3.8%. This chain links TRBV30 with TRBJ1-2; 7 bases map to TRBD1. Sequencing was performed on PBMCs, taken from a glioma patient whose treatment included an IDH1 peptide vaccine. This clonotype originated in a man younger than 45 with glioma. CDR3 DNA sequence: TGTGCCTCCAGACACAGGGGAGGTGGCTACACCTTC. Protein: CASRHRGGGYTF.